A selection of T cell receptor beta chains follows, all from one sample in a study of low-dose radiotherapy and immunotherapy resistance in tumors. Using its own MiXCR run on the reads, TCRdb lists one record per CDR3 protein. The table has approximately 100,000 distinct CDR3 sequences, less than 25% seen once. This specimen consisted of PBMCs, obtained after low-dose radiotherapy plus immunotherapy. The receptors come from a male donor with prostate cancer. Both conserved end residues are part of each CDR3. D genes are given only for firm matches. Clone sizes are given selectively: once, few, many, or a class where the clone is expanded.

j_gene	d_gene	abundance	v_gene	CDR3nt	CDR3aa
TRBJ1-4	.	many	TRBV11-2	TGTGCCAGCAGCTTGGGGGTGGCTGGAACTAATGAAAAACTGTTTTTT	CASSLGVAGTNEKLFF
TRBJ2-3	TRBD2	.	TRBV5-1	TGCGCCAGCAGCAGAGCGGGACTAGCGGGCACAGATACGCAGTATTTT	CASSRAGLAGTDTQYF
TRBJ2-5	TRBD2	many	TRBV10-3	TGTGCCATCAGTGAGTCGACGCGGGGGGGCCAAGAGACCCAGTACTTC	CAISESTRGGQETQYF
TRBJ2-1	.	many	TRBV19	TGTGCCTCGAGAGAGGGGGGGCGGGGTAATGAGCAGTTCTTC	CASREGGRGNEQFF
TRBJ2-5	.	many	TRBV20-1	TGCAGTGCTTACCTACAGGGGGGGAGGGAGACCCAGTACTTC	CSAYLQGGRETQYF
TRBJ1-1	.	once	TRBV7-2	TGTGCCAGCACCCAGAGCCCCATGAACACTGAAGCTTTCTTT	CASTQSPMNTEAFF
TRBJ2-1	TRBD1	.	TRBV4-1	TGCGCCAGCAGAGGGACAGGGACCTACAATGAGCAGTTCTTC	CASRGTGTYNEQFF
TRBJ1-3	.	many	TRBV20-1	TGCAGTGCGAGGACGGTCCGCTCTGGAAACACCATATATTTT	CSARTVRSGNTIYF
TRBJ1-1	.	medium-sized	TRBV5-4	TGTGCCAGCAGACCGTCACAGGGTTCTTTTGCTGAAGCTTTCTTT	CASRPSQGSFAEAFF
TRBJ1-3	.	many	TRBV21-1	TGTGCCAGCAGCCCTAAATTGCGGTCGTTGGTAGGAAACACCATATATTTT	CASSPKLRSLVGNTIYF
TRBJ1-3	.	many	TRBV3-1	TGTGCCAGCAGCCAAGATTGGGGAGGGGGAAACACCATATATTTT	CASSQDWGGGNTIYF
TRBJ2-2	.	many	TRBV4-2	TGTGCCCGGCTCCGGGGGGCCAACACCGGGGAGCTGTTTTTT	CARLRGANTGELFF
TRBJ2-3	.	many	TRBV20-1	TGCAGTGCCCCTCCCCGCCCGGGGGCTCTCAGAGATACGCAGTATTTT	CSAPPRPGALRDTQYF
TRBJ1-5	.	many	TRBV12-3/TRBV12-4	TGTGCCAGCACTTACAGATTCAATCAGCCCCAGCATTTT	CASTYRFNQPQHF
TRBJ1-6	.	many	TRBV20-1	TGCAGTGCTGGCCGGGACTCACTCGGAGGGTATTCACCCCTCCACTTT	CSAGRDSLGGYSPLHF
TRBJ2-5	.	many	TRBV11-3	TGTGCCAGCAGCTTAAGGAGGGACAGTCAAGAGACCCAGTACTTC	CASSLRRDSQETQYF
TRBJ2-3	.	many	TRBV27	TGTGCCAGCTGCTTGTTACGACCTGGCGGGGATACGCAGTATTTT	CASCLLRPGGDTQYF
TRBJ2-3	TRBD2	many	TRBV5-4	TGTGCCAGTATGATGGCGGGGGGGGCAGATACGCAGTATTTT	CASMMAGGADTQYF
TRBJ2-3	.	many	TRBV20-1	TGCAGTGCCTCGGACCGGGGGGCCGCAGATACGCAGTATTTT	CSASDRGAADTQYF
TRBJ2-1	.	many	TRBV29-1	TGCAGCGTTGATCAGGGCCGGGGGCTCTACAATGAGCAGTTCTTC	CSVDQGRGLYNEQFF
TRBJ1-1	TRBD1	many	TRBV19	TGTGCCAGTACCAGGGGGGGACGCCGCGGAACTGAAGCTTTCTTT	CASTRGGRRGTEAFF
TRBJ1-2	.	.	TRBV2	TGTGCCAGCAACGCTTTTGTAGACTATGGCTACACCTTC	CASNAFVDYGYTF
TRBJ2-1	TRBD2	many	TRBV29-1	TGCAGCGTAAGCGGGGGGCTCGACAATGAGCAGTTCTTC	CSVSGGLDNEQFF
TRBJ2-1	.	many	TRBV7-9	TGTGTTTACAGGTTGCATGAGCAGTTCTTC	CVYRLHEQFF
TRBJ2-1	.	few	TRBV20-1	TGCAGTGCTAGAACCGGCTACTCCTACAATGAGCAGTTCTTC	CSARTGYSYNEQFF
TRBJ2-7	.	many	TRBV7-6	TGTGCCAGCAGCACCGGTGGCACCTACGAGCAGTACTTC	CASSTGGTYEQYF
TRBJ2-2	TRBD2	.	TRBV12-5	TGTGCTAGTGGTTTTTTGTTAGCGGGGGCCGACACCGGGGAGCTGTTTTTT	CASGFLLAGADTGELFF
TRBJ1-1	.	many	TRBV11-2	TGTGCCAGCAGCTTAGCTAGGAACACTGAAGCTTTCTTT	CASSLARNTEAFF
TRBJ1-1	.	many	TRBV5-6	TGTGCCAGCAGCTTAGGTGAACGGAACACTGAAGCTTTCTTT	CASSLGERNTEAFF
TRBJ2-5	.	few	TRBV5-1	TGCGCCAGCAGCTTGGGAGGAGGCTTGCTGGAGACCCAGTACTTC	CASSLGGGLLETQYF
TRBJ2-7	TRBD1	many	TRBV2	TGTGCCAGCAGTGGCGAGAGGACAGGGAGCTCCTACGAGCAGTACTTC	CASSGERTGSSYEQYF
TRBJ2-7	.	many	TRBV30	TGTGCCTGGACCACGAGGGGTTACGAGCAGTACTTC	CAWTTRGYEQYF
TRBJ2-7	TRBD2	once	TRBV5-6	TGTGCCAGCAGACCGGGGACTAGCCCGCGCGAGGAGCAGTACTTC	CASRPGTSPREEQYF
TRBJ2-2	.	many	TRBV7-8	TGTGCCAGCAGCTTAGTCACAGGGAGGAACACCGGGGAGCTGTTTTTT	CASSLVTGRNTGELFF
TRBJ2-1	TRBD1	many	TRBV7-2	TGTGCCAGCAGCTCGGACAGGGGGTCTAATGAGCAGTTCTTC	CASSSDRGSNEQFF
TRBJ2-7	.	few	TRBV5-5	TGTGCCAGCAGCTACGCCGGGACCCGTGGCGAGCAGTACTTC	CASSYAGTRGEQYF